The sequence of this T cell receptor beta chain was determined in a study of T cell responses to AZD1222 COVID-19 vaccine. Clones were read by immunoSEQ multiplex PCR, and TCRdb kept only the in-frame ones, dropping some. The top ten clones hold 3.5% to 4% of a sample with approximately 180,000 clones, more than 80% of them seen once. Deletions cut 0 bases from V and 4 bases from J, with 9 bases between. Germline CDR1 is GTSNPN and CDR2 is SVGIG (reference sequence). The CDR3 spans 13 residues. This receptor was taken from an adult who received the MenACWY meningococcal vaccine as a control. Sequenced material: peripheral blood, taken 28 days after the second dose of the MenACWY control vaccine. V gene TRBV30 combines with J gene TRBJ1-2; D is ambiguous. The CDR3 sequence: CAWSVGLTYGYTF. The CDR3 DNA follows: TGTGCCTGGAGTGTCGGGCTGACCTATGGCTACACCTTC.